The count of the clone carrying this T cell receptor beta chain is one. The data are from a study of blood T cell repertoires in COVID-19. Study-level background: From T cells, B-cell-depleted T cells, or PBMCs came the material, which was cDNA or gDNA.

Sequencing was performed with immunoSEQ multiplex PCR; in TCRdb, only in-frame clones are kept and a portion is missing. The repertoire holds 540,000 or so clones, with 70% to 90% as singletons. The germline gives CDR1 SNHLY, CDR2 FYNNEI. V was cut by 6 bases and J by 0 bases, with 16 bases left in between. The CDR3 is 16 residues long. Those enrolled in Seattle joined during active infection and were followed longitudinally afterward. This sequence was found in a woman in her forties or fifties with COVID-19, enrolled during active disease. The chain combines TRBV2 with TRBJ2-3, with a tentative D call TRBD2 (6 bases). Sequenced input: peripheral blood. The CDR3 DNA reads TGTGCCAGCAGGGGGGGATGGGGCACGAGCACAGATACGCAGTATTTT. Its translation is CASRGGWGTSTDTQYF.